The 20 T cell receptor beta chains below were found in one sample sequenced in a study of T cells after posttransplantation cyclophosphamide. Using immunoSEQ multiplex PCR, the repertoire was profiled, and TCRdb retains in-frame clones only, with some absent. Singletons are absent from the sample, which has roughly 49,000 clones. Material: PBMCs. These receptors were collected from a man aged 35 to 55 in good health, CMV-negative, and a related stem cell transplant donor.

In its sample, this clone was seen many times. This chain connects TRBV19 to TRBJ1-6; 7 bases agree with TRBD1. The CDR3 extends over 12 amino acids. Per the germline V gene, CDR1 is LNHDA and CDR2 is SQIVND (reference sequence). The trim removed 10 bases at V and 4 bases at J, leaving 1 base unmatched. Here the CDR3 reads CATQGYNSPLHF. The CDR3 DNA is TGTGCCACACAGGGGTATAATTCACCCCTCCACTTT.

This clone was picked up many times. The CDR3 sequence is CASSSRFGVMPQHF. The DNA of the CDR3 is TGTGCCAGCAGCTCTCGATTCGGGGTGATGCCCCAGCATTTT. The chain combines TRBV7-8 with TRBJ1-5; D not certain. Deletions cut 4 bases from V and 9 bases from J, with 16 bases between. Germline V gene sequence: CDR1 SGHVS, CDR2 FQNEAQ. This CDR3 is 14 amino acids long.

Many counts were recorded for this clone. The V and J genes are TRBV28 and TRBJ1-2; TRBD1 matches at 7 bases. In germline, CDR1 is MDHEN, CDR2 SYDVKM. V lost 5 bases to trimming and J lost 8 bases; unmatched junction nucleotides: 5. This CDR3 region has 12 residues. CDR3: CASSRQGYGYTF. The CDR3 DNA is TGTGCCAGCAGTCGACAGGGATACGGCTACACCTTC.

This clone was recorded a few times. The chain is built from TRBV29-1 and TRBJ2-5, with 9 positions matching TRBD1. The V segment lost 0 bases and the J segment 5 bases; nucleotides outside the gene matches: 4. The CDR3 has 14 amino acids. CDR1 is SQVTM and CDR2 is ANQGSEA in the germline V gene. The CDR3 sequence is CSVEDQDRGETQYF. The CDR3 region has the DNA TGCAGCGTTGAAGATCAGGACAGGGGCGAGACCCAGTACTTC.

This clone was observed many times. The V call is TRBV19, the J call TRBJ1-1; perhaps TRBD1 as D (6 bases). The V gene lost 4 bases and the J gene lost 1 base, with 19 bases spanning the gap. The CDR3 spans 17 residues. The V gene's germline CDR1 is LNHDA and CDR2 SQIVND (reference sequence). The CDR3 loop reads CASSTTGTSWANTEAFF. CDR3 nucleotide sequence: TGTGCCAGTAGTACCACCGGGACATCCTGGGCGAACACTGAAGCTTTCTTT.

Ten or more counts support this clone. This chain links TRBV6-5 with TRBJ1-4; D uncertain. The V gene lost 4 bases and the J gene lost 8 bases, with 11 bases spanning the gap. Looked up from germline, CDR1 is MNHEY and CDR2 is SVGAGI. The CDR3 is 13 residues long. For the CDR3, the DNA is TGTGCCAGCAGTTTTTCCACGAGAGAAAAACTGTTTTTT. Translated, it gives CASSFSTREKLFF.

CDR3 sequence (DNA): TGCAGCGTCCGGACTAGCGGATCCTACGAGCAGTACTTC. Amino acid sequence: CSVRTSGSYEQYF. The chain has TRBV29-1 and TRBJ2-5, with 10 bases matching TRBD2. The assigned J gene may be wrong: the sequence end matches TRBJ2-7 better. The germline gives CDR1 SQVTM, CDR2 ANQGSEA. The CDR3 sequence is 13 residues long.

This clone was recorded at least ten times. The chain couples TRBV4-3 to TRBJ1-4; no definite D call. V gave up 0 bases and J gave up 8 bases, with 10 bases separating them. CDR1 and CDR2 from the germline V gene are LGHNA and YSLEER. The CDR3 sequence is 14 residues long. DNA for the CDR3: TGCGCCAGCAGCCAAGACGGGGAGGTAGAAAAACTGTTTTTT. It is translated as CASSQDGEVEKLFF.

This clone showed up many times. The CDR3 nucleotides read TGTGCCAGCAGTTACTCGACTCGGGAGGCCTACAATGAGCAGTTCTTC. This translates into CASSYSTREAYNEQFF. V usage is TRBV6-6 and J usage is TRBJ2-1; TRBD2 matches at 7 bases. This CDR3 spans 16 amino acids. J lost 2 bases, V lost 0 bases, and 4 bases had no gene match. Germline V CDR1 and CDR2: MNHNY, SVGAGI (reference sequence).

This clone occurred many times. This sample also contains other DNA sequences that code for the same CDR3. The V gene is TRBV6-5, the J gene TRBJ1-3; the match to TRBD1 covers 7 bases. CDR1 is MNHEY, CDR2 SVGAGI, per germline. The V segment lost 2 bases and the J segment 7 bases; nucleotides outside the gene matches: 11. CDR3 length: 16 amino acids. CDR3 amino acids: CASSYRRQGGSNTIYF. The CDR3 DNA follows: TGTGCCAGCAGTTACCGTAGACAGGGAGGAAGCAACACCATATATTTT.

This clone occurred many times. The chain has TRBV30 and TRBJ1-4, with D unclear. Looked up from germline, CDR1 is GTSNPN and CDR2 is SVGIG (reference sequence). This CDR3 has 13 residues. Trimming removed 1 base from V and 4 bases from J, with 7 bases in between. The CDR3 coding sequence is TGTGCCTGGAGTGCGAATAGTAATGAAAAACTGTTTTTT. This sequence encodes CAWSANSNEKLFF. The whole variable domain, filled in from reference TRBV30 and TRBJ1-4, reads SQTIHQWPATLVQPVGSPLSLECTVEGTSNPNLYWYRQAAGRGLQLLFYSVGIGQISSEVPQNLSASRPQDRQFILSSKKLLLSDSGFYLCAWSANSNEKLFFGSGTQLSVL.

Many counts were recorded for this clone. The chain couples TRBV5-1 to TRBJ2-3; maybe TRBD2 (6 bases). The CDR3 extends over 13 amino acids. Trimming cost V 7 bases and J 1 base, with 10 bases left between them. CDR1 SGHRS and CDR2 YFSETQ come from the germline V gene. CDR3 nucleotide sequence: TGCGCCAGCTCGGGGGAGCGCACAGATACGCAGTATTTT. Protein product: CASSGERTDTQYF.

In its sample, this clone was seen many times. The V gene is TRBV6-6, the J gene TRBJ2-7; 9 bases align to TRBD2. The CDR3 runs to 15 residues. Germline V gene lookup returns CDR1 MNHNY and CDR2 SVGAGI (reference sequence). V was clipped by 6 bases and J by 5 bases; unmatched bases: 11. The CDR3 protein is CASRDPGAGGDEQYF. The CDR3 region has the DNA TGTGCCAGCAGGGACCCGGGAGCGGGAGGTGACGAGCAGTACTTC.

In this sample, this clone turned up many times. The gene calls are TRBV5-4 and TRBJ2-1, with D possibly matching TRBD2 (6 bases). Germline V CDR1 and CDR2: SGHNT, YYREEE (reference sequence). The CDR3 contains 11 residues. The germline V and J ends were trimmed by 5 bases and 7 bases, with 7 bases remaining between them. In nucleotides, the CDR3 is TGTGCCAGCAGGGAGGGGAATGAGCAGTTCTTC. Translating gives CASREGNEQFF.

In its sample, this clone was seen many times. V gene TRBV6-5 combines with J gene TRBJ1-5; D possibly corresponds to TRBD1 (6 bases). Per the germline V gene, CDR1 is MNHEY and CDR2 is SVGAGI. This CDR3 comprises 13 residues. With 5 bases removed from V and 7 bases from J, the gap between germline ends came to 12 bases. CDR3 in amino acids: CASSTDRIQPQHF. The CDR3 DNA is TGTGCCAGCAGTACTGACAGGATACAGCCCCAGCATTTT.

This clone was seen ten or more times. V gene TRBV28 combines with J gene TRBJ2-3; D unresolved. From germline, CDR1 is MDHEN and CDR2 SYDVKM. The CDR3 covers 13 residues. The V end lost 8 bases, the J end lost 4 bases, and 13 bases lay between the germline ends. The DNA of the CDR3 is TGTGCCAGCGCGGTCACCGGCCCAGATACGCAGTATTTT. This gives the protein CASAVTGPDTQYF.

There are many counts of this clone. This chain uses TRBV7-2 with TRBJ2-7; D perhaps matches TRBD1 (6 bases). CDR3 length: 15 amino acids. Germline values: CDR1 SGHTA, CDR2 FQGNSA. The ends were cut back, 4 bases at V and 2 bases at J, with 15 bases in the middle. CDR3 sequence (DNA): TGTGCCAGCAGCTACACCGGGACACCGACCTACGAGCAGTACTTC. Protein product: CASSYTGTPTYEQYF.

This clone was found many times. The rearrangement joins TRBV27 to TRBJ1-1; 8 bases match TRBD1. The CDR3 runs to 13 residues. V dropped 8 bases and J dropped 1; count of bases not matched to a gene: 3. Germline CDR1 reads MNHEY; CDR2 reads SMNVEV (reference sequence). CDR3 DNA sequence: TGTGCCAGCGGTACAGGGGGGAACACTGAAGCTTTCTTT. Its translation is CASGTGGNTEAFF.

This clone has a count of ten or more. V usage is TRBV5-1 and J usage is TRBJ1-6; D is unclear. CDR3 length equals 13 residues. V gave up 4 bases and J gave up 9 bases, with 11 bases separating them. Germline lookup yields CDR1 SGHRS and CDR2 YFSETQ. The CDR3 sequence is CASSEELVSPLHF. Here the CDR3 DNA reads TGCGCCAGCAGCGAAGAGCTTGTTTCACCCCTCCACTTT.

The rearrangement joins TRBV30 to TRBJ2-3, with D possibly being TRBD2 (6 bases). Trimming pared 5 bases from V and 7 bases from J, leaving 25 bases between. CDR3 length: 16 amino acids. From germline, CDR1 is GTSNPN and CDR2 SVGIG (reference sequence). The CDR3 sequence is CAWSHPARGMMYTQYF. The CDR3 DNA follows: TGTGCCTGGTCCCATCCCGCGCGCGGGATGATGTATACGCAGTATTTT. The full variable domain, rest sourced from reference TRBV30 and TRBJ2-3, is SQTIHQWPATLVQPVGSPLSLECTVEGTSNPNLYWYRQAAGRGLQLLFYSVGIGQISSEVPQNLSASRPQDRQFILSSKKLLLSDSGFYLCAWSHPARGMMYTQYFGPGTRLTVL.